A selection of T cell receptor beta chains follows, all from one sample in a study of cytomegalovirus exposure and HLA in healthy donors. The assay was immunoSEQ multiplex PCR, and TCRdb's table has in-frame clones only and misses some. The sample carries 150,000 or so clones, around 70% recorded once. Sequenced material: PBMCs. Receptor source: a man aged 30 to 39 in good health and CMV-seronegative. Each CDR3 is given with its conserved first and last residue. A D gene is named only where the DNA matches it firmly. A clone size is listed for some rows: how often the clone was seen (once, few, many), or a class if it is expanded.

size	length	V	J	D	DNA	CDR3
once	12	TRBV29-1	TRBJ2-1	NA	TGCAGCGTTCTCACTAGTCCCGGTGAGCAGTTCTTC	CSVLTSPGEQFF
few	14	TRBV7-9	TRBJ2-1	TRBD2	TGTGCCAGCAGCCGACTAGCGGGGGGGAGAGAGCAGTTCTTC	CASSRLAGGREQFF
NA	14	TRBV7-2	TRBJ2-7	TRBD1	TGTGCCAGCAGCAACCGGGACAGACCCTACGAGCAGTACTTC	CASSNRDRPYEQYF
NA	16	TRBV5-6	TRBJ2-1	NA	TGTGCCAGCAGCTTGGGATGGGGGGTCTCCTACAATGAGCAGTTCTTC	CASSLGWGVSYNEQFF
NA	14	TRBV9	TRBJ2-2	TRBD1	TGTGCCAGCAGCAGGGGGCAGCGCACCGGGGAGCTGTTTTTT	CASSRGQRTGELFF
NA	14	TRBV6-1	TRBJ2-7	TRBD1	TGTGCCAGCAGTGCGGGACAGGTTACCTACGAGCAGTACTTC	CASSAGQVTYEQYF
NA	17	TRBV27	TRBJ1-1	TRBD1	TGTGCCAGCAAGACCCGGGACAGGGGAGCGATGAACACTGAAGCTTTCTTT	CASKTRDRGAMNTEAFF
NA	15	TRBV4-2	TRBJ1-2	NA	TGTGCCAGCAGCCAAGGGTCAGGGGCCCCCTATGGCTACACCTTC	CASSQGSGAPYGYTF
once	15	TRBV7-9	TRBJ2-7	TRBD1	TGTGCCAGCAGCGCACCGGGACAGGGCACCTACGAGCAGTACTTC	CASSAPGQGTYEQYF
few	15	TRBV19	TRBJ1-1	NA	TGTGCCAGTAGTATAGATCAGGTCATGAACACTGAAGCTTTCTTT	CASSIDQVMNTEAFF
NA	14	TRBV19	TRBJ1-3	NA	TGTGCCAGTAGTATCGTCGAACACGGAAACACCATATATTTT	CASSIVEHGNTIYF
few	13	TRBV15	TRBJ1-4	NA	TGTGCCACCAGCAGAGATGGCGGTGAAAAACTGTTTTTT	CATSRDGGEKLFF
NA	15	TRBV2	TRBJ1-6	NA	TGTGCCAGCAGTGAGGAGGGTGCCACTAATTCACCCCTCCACTTT	CASSEEGATNSPLHF
NA	13	TRBV14	TRBJ2-3	NA	TGTGCCAGCAGTCCGCCGACTAGTTATACGCAGTATTTT	CASSPPTSYTQYF
NA	15	TRBV7-2	TRBJ2-7	NA	TGTGCCAGCAGCTTAGTGCCCCAGGGTTCCCACGAGCAGTACTTC	CASSLVPQGSHEQYF
NA	16	TRBV19	TRBJ2-3	TRBD2	TGTGCCAGTAGTATCAGTAGCGGGGACCGCACAGATACGCAGTATTTT	CASSISSGDRTDTQYF
NA	14	TRBV4-1	TRBJ1-2	NA	TGCGCCAGCAGTCAAGCGTTAGCTAACTATGGCTACACCTTC	CASSQALANYGYTF
NA	13	TRBV7-6	TRBJ2-7	NA	TGTGCCAGCAGCTTCGGCGGGTACAGCGAGCAGTACTTC	CASSFGGYSEQYF
NA	18	TRBV5-1	TRBJ1-1	TRBD1	TGCGCCAGCAGCCGCGGGGGACAGACAGGGGGGATGAACACTGAAGCTTTCTTT	CASSRGGQTGGMNTEAFF
NA	16	TRBV5-4	TRBJ2-7	NA	TGTGCCAGCAGCTTGGTTGGCAGGGGGGTTGGAAGCGAGCAGTACTTC	CASSLVGRGVGSEQYF
NA	14	TRBV19	TRBJ2-1	TRBD2	TGTGCCAGTAGTAATAGCGGGGGGGCAAATGAGCAGTTCTTC	CASSNSGGANEQFF
once	15	TRBV9	TRBJ2-1	NA	TGTGCCAGCAGCGTAGTCGGGTCAGGGTACAATGAGCAGTTCTTC	CASSVVGSGYNEQFF
NA	18	TRBV7-8	TRBJ2-3	NA	TGTGCCAGCAGCTTAGCGCTGAGGGGGGGGTACAGCACAGATACGCAGTATTTT	CASSLALRGGYSTDTQYF
NA	19	TRBV7-2	TRBJ2-5	TRBD2	TGTGCCAGCAGCTTAGCGCGCACTAGCGGGGGGGCTAGGCAAGAGACCCAGTACTTC	CASSLARTSGGARQETQYF
NA	15	TRBV18	TRBJ1-1	TRBD1	TGTGCCAGCTCACTAAAACCGACAGGGGGTGCTGAAGCTTTCTTT	CASSLKPTGGAEAFF
NA	15	TRBV25-1	TRBJ2-1	NA	TGTGCCAGCAGTGAATCCGGGATCTCCTACAATGAGCAGTTCTTC	CASSESGISYNEQFF
NA	17	TRBV7-7	TRBJ2-5	TRBD2	TGTGCCAGCAGCTTAGGCCGACTAGCGGGGAGGCAAGAGACCCAGTACTTC	CASSLGRLAGRQETQYF
NA	19	TRBV7-2	TRBJ2-2	TRBD2	TGTGCCAGCAGCTTAGTTCCCAGCGGGGGGGCCAGCAGGGACGGGGAGCTGTTTTTT	CASSLVPSGGASRDGELFF
NA	14	TRBV28	TRBJ2-1	TRBD1	TGTGCCAGCAGACGACAGGGGGCGAGGAATGAGCAGTTCTTC	CASRRQGARNEQFF
NA	15	TRBV5-1	TRBJ2-7	TRBD1	TGCGCCAGCAGCTTGGCGGGACAGGGCTCCTACGAGCAGTACTTC	CASSLAGQGSYEQYF
NA	14	TRBV7-2	TRBJ2-7	NA	TGTGCCAGCAGCCTCTCCGGGGATGCCTACGAGCAGTACTTC	CASSLSGDAYEQYF
NA	14	TRBV9	TRBJ1-3	TRBD1	TGTGCCAGCAGCACAGGGGGCTCAGGAAACACCATATATTTT	CASSTGGSGNTIYF
NA	15	TRBV30	TRBJ2-2	TRBD1	TGTGCCTGGGAGACCGGGACAGAGAACACCGGGGAGCTGTTTTTT	CAWETGTENTGELFF
once	14	TRBV19	TRBJ1-2	NA	TGTGCCAGTAGTATAGCCGGGGTTGTGGATGGCTACACCTTC	CASSIAGVVDGYTF
NA	17	TRBV15	TRBJ2-3	TRBD2	TGTGCCACCAGCAGAGTGACTAGCGGGGGGCTCACAGATACGCAGTATTTT	CATSRVTSGGLTDTQYF
NA	15	TRBV2	TRBJ2-1	NA	TGTGCCAGCATTCCCCCAGGGTTGGCCTACAATGAGCAGTTCTTC	CASIPPGLAYNEQFF
few	13	TRBV10-3	TRBJ1-2	TRBD1	TGTGCCATCAGTCTGGACAGGGGGCAATTTAACACCTTC	CAISLDRGQFNTF
NA	16	TRBV28	TRBJ1-1	NA	TGTGCCAGCAGTTTTGGGGACACACTAATGAACACTGAAGCTTTCTTT	CASSFGDTLMNTEAFF
NA	15	TRBV7-9	TRBJ1-2	NA	TGTGCCAGCAGCTTAGCGGGAGGGATGGAAGATGGCTACACCTTC	CASSLAGGMEDGYTF
NA	12	TRBV14	TRBJ1-1	TRBD1	TGTGCCAGCAGCCCGACAGGGTGGGAAGCTTTCTTT	CASSPTGWEAFF
NA	15	TRBV7-3	TRBJ1-5	TRBD1	TGTGCCAGCAGCCCGACAGGGGGCCCCAATCAGCCCCAGCATTTT	CASSPTGGPNQPQHF
NA	16	TRBV28	TRBJ1-2	NA	TGTGCCAGCAGCCCTCTTTGGGGGCCGGCCGATTATGGCTACACCTTC	CASSPLWGPADYGYTF
NA	19	TRBV14	TRBJ2-1	TRBD2	TGTGCCAGCAGCCAAGCTTACCCCGGGACTAGCGGGGGGTACAATGAGCAGTTCTTC	CASSQAYPGTSGGYNEQFF
NA	16	TRBV5-6	TRBJ1-1	NA	TGTGCCAGCAGCTTGGAGCCCCAGGGTAGCGGAACTGAAGCTTTCTTT	CASSLEPQGSGTEAFF
NA	14	TRBV13	TRBJ2-3	NA	TGTGCCAGCCGCCCGGGGTTCAGCACAGATACGCAGTATTTT	CASRPGFSTDTQYF